The source of this TCR beta chain is a study of shared clonotypes between healthy human individuals. Findings of the study overall: With a handful of donors compared, approximately 5.5% of naive CD4 clonotypes were shared.

Here immunoSEQ multiplex PCR was the method, and the copy in TCRdb shows in-frame clones only, minus some. The sample holds roughly 1.5 million clones; 95% to 99% are singletons and the top ten take roughly 0.45%. Every donor, a Caucasian adult, lived in Nashville, Tennessee. As to this clone: Its antigen is not known.

Per germline, CDR1 MDHEN and CDR2 SYDVKM. The V and J ends lost 9 bases and 4 bases respectively, with 10 bases between them. CDR3 length: 12 amino acids. The clonotype was recovered from a man between 25 and 39 years old in good health. The material sequenced was naive CD4+ T cells sorted from blood. Subset specified: CD45RA+ positively selected. The gene calls are TRBV28 and TRBJ2-1; tentative D call: TRBD1 (5 bases). The CDR3 region has the DNA TGTGCCAGAGAGACAGTTTACAATGAGCAGTTCTTC. This codes for CARETVYNEQFF.